This entry lists 9 T cell receptor beta chains sequenced from one sample in a study of T cells in Graves' hyperthyroidism and ophthalmopathy. Regions amplified from RNA transcripts were the TCR beta CDR3 regions. The TCR CDR3 was amplified in a first-round RT-PCR using the HTBI primer set. One entry per CDR3 protein, called by TCRdb with MiXCR from the multiplex PCR reads. The table lists 550,000 to 700,000 distinct CDR3 sequences, roughly 14% of them singletons, with around 4.1% in the top ten. The specimen sequenced was blood. These receptors all come from a woman aged 40 to 49 with Graves' ophthalmopathy.

There are many counts of this clonotype. The chain carries TRBV10-3 and TRBJ1-1; no definite D call. Per germline, CDR1 ENHRY and CDR2 SYGVKD. The CDR3 contains 12 residues. The V gene lost 11 bases and the J gene lost 2 bases, with 12 bases spanning the gap. This CDR3 is CAVSRENTEAFF. The CDR3 DNA sequence: TGTGCCGTATCGAGGGAAAACACTGAAGCTTTCTTT.

This clonotype was counted a single time. The chain recombines TRBV12-3 or TRBV12-4 with TRBJ2-5; 9 nucleotides agree with TRBD1. The CDR3 loop spans 14 amino acids. V lost 5 bases to trimming and J lost 7 bases; unmatched junction nucleotides: 8. CDR3: CASSGGQGKGTQYF. The CDR3 DNA reads TGTGCCAGCAGTGGGGGACAGGGAAAGGGGACCCAGTACTTC.

The chain combines TRBV20-1 with TRBJ1-1; D is unresolved. Germline CDR1 and CDR2: DFQATT and SNEGSKA (reference sequence). The CDR3 contains 13 residues. Trimming pared 6 bases from V and 4 bases from J, leaving 15 bases between. As DNA, the CDR3 is TGCAGTGCGCCGGAAGGGAGGAGCACTGAAGCTTTCTTT. Translation gives CSAPEGRSTEAFF.

This clonotype came up many times. This chain connects TRBV12-3 or TRBV12-4 to TRBJ2-5, with no clear D. This CDR3 has 14 amino acids. V was cut by 5 bases and J by 9 bases, with 19 bases left in between. The CDR3 DNA reads TGTGCCAGCAGTCCGGGCGCCCTCAGTAGGTCCCAGTACTTC. Translating it yields CASSPGALSRSQYF.

This clonotype was seen at least ten times. The chain links TRBV10-3 to TRBJ1-2; D not resolved. This CDR3 comprises 12 residues. CDR1 and CDR2 (germline): ENHRY, SYGVKD. Trimming removed 5 bases from V and 4 bases from J, with 8 bases in between. The CDR3 DNA reads TGTGCCATCAGTCAACAGTCCTATGGCTACACCTTC. Residues: CAISQQSYGYTF.

This clonotype was seen ten or more times. This chain uses TRBV28 with TRBJ2-7; D might be TRBD1 (6 bases). V was shortened by 3 bases and J by 0 bases, with 12 bases between the two germline ends. The germline V gene encodes CDR1 MDHEN and CDR2 SYDVKM. The CDR3 length is 15 residues. DNA for the CDR3: TGTGCCAGCAGTTTGTTGGACAGCGGCTCCTACGAGCAGTACTTC. Translating gives CASSLLDSGSYEQYF.

V is TRBV30 and J is TRBJ2-5; 8 bases fit TRBD2. Germline-derived CDR1 and CDR2 are GTSNPN and SVGIG (reference sequence). CDR3 length equals 13 residues. The junction had 5 bases not matched to a gene; V was cut back by 4 bases and J by 4 bases. The CDR3 loop is CAWTGGPLETQYF. For the CDR3, the DNA is TGTGCCTGGACGGGAGGGCCTCTAGAGACCCAGTACTTC.

This clonotype was counted ten times or more. CDR3 residues: CASSLDPVSEQYF. In DNA form, the CDR3 reads TGTGCCAGCAGTTTAGACCCAGTGAGCGAGCAGTACTTC. This rearrangement joins TRBV12-3 or TRBV12-4 to TRBJ2-7; no firm D call. The CDR3 is made up of 13 amino acids. Trimming left V 1 base short and J 6 bases short, with 10 bases between.

In this sample, this clonotype turned up many times. The V and J genes are TRBV6-5 and TRBJ2-7, with TRBD2 matching over 10 bases. Germline values: CDR1 MNHEY, CDR2 SVGAGI. Trimming took 4 bases from V and 5 from J; bases not matched to a gene: 5. There are 14 residues in the CDR3. CDR3 nucleotide sequence: TGTGCCAGCAGTTCCGTTAGCGGGAGGAACGAGCAGTACTTC. It codes for CASSSVSGRNEQYF.